One sample yielded the 3 T cell receptor beta chains listed below, sequenced in a study of blood T cell repertoires in COVID-19. The method was immunoSEQ multiplex PCR; TCRdb's version includes in-frame clones alone and lacks a portion of them. The data show about 59,000 clones, 70% to 85% seen once. The specimen was peripheral blood. These receptors originate from a man between 60 and 70 years old with acute or convalescent COVID-19.

This clone was counted a few times. This chain joins TRBV27 and TRBJ2-7, with TRBD2 as a possible D gene (5 bases). The CDR3 totals 12 residues. Germline-derived CDR1 and CDR2 are MNHEY and SMNVEV (reference sequence). V lost 10 bases and J 4 bases, leaving 14 bases between the germline ends. The CDR3 DNA reads TGTGCCACCCTCGGCAGCGGTTACGAGCAGTACTTC. This gives the protein CATLGSGYEQYF.

This sequence joins TRBV9 and TRBJ1-6; D unclear. The CDR3 extends over 13 amino acids. With 0 bases removed from V and 8 bases from J, the gap between germline ends came to 6 bases. The V gene's germline CDR1 is SGDLS and CDR2 YYNGEE. The CDR3 is CASSVDVYSPLHF. In nucleotides, the CDR3 is TGTGCCAGCAGCGTAGATGTCTATTCACCCCTCCACTTT.

The V and J genes are TRBV27 and TRBJ2-1; no definite D call. CDR3 length: 14 amino acids. Between the trimmed V and J ends, which lost 3 bases and 2 bases, there was a span of 8 bases. Germline-derived CDR1 and CDR2 are MNHEY and SMNVEV (reference sequence). DNA of the CDR3: TGTGCCAGCAGTTTCGGCAGGCCCTACAATGAGCAGTTCTTC. It encodes CASSFGRPYNEQFF.